This T cell receptor beta chain was identified during a study of OX40 agonist ivuxolimab in advanced cancers. Study-level background: Every 2 weeks, ivuxolimab was infused into the patients intravenously at between 0.01 and 10 mg/kg.

The CDR3 has 13 residues. The V end lost 3 bases, the J end lost 4 bases, and 10 bases lay between the germline ends. The V gene's germline CDR1 is SGHNT and CDR2 YYREEE (reference sequence). Clones were sequenced by immunoSEQ multiplex PCR, and TCRdb holds only the in-frame ones, with some missing. The sample holds some 63,000 clones, 90% to 95% seen once. If patients had autoimmune disease history or systemic immunosuppression, they were excluded. Comment on this clone: Its antigen is not known.

Study-level points and caveats: The mean number of expanded clones was higher in CD8+ T cells than in CD4+. The investigators did not determine what antigen specificity the expanded peripheral T cells had.

The source was CD4+ or CD8+ T cells sorted from blood, collected in a trial of the OX40 agonist ivuxolimab. The receptor comes from an adult with an advanced solid tumor such as melanoma, head and neck, liver or kidney cancer. The chain recombines TRBV5-4 with TRBJ1-1; D gene ambiguous. The CDR3 region has the DNA TGTGCCAGCAGCTCTACACCGGGCACTGAAGCTTTCTTT. Residues: CASSSTPGTEAFF.